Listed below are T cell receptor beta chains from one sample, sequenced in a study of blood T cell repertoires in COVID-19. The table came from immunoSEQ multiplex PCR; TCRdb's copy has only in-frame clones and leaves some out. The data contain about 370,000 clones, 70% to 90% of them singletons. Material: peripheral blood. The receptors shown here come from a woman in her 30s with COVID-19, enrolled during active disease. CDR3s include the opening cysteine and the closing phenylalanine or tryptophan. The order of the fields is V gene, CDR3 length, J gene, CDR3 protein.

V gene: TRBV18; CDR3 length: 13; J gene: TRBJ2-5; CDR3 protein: CASSPVRGETQYF
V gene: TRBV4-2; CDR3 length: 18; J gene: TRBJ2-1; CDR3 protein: CASSQEPLRRGLFDEQFF
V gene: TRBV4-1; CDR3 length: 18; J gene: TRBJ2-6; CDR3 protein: CASSPVGSGLLGANVLTF
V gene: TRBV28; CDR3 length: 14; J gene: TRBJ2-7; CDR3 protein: CASAGTPGSYEQYF
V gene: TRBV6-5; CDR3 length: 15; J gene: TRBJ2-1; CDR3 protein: CASKSTGGPYNEQFF
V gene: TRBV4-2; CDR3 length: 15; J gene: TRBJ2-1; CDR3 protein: CASSSWSPASGEQFF
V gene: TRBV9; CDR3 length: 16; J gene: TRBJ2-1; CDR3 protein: CASSVAAGVIWNEQFF
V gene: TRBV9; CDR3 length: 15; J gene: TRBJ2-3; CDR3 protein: CASSVSGHPTDTQYF
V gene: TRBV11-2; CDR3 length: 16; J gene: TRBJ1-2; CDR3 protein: CASSHQSTGGPYGYTF
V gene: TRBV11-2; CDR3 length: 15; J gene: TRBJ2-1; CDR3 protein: CASRGSETSKNEQFF
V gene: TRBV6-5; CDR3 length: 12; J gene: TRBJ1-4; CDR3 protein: CARGQGNEKLFF
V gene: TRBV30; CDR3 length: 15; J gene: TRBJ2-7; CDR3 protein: CAWSPRTVSSYEQYF
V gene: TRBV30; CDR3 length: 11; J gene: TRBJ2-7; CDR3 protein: CAWKTGVEQYF
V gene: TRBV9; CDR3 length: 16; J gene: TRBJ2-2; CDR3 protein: CASSVVAGGNTGELFF
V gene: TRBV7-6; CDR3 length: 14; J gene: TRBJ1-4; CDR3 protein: CASSTGQGAGKLFF